This T cell receptor beta chain was obtained from a study of blood T cell repertoires in COVID-19. Across the whole study: The United States, Italy and Spain supplied acute and convalescent COVID-19 samples. PBMCs, B-cell-depleted T cells, or T cells were the source of the cDNA or gDNA that made up the material.

The CDR3 covers 15 residues. V lost 2 bases, J lost 8 bases, and 7 bases stayed unmatched. Germline V gives CDR1 SGHTA, CDR2 FQGNSA. The authors' processing: Amplifying reference gene primers gave estimates of nucleated cell counts. Sequenced by immunoSEQ multiplex PCR; TCRdb stores in-frame clones only, minus some. V and J calls and clone size come straight from that table; D and trimming were deduced from the DNA. The sample comprises around 80,000 clones, about four fifths of which are singletons, and approximately 4.4% rests with the top ten. The sequencing input was peripheral blood. The rearrangement uses TRBV7-2 and TRBJ2-2; TRBD1 aligns across 8 bases. This receptor was identified in a woman of 80 years or more with active or convalescent COVID-19. CDR3 sequence: CASSLPRTGRGELFF. The DNA for the CDR3 is TGTGCCAGCAGCTTACCCCGGACAGGGAGGGGGGAGCTGTTTTTT.